The clone carrying this T cell receptor beta chain was recorded at least ten times. Its antigen is undetermined. Patients aged 18 to 65 had newly diagnosed hyperthyroidism that had lasted under 2 months. The study left out patients who had uncontrolled infection, other autoimmune disease, pregnancy or lactation. Fresh peripheral blood, about 9.3 ml, yielded the PBMCs. Amplification targeted TCR beta CDR3 regions from RNA transcripts. Primed by the HTBI set, a first-round RT-PCR was run on the TCR CDR3. TCRdb re-derived calls from the multiplex PCR reads in MiXCR, one entry per CDR3 protein. The sample consists of 360,000 or so distinct CDR3 sequences, about 18% of them appearing once. The data stem from a study of T cells in Graves' hyperthyroidism and ophthalmopathy. Study-level findings and limits: Most thyroid clonotypes with frequency above 0.001 were detected in blood.

Trimming at V came to 4 bases and at J to 3 bases, leaving 12 bases not matched to a gene. From germline, CDR1 is SNHLY and CDR2 FYNNEI. This CDR3 region has 17 residues. Sample: blood. The clonotype comes from a young woman with Graves' hyperthyroidism. The V gene is TRBV2, the J gene TRBJ2-3; TRBD2 aligns across 8 bases. Here the CDR3 reads CASSGPPRAGGTDTQYF. CDR3 DNA sequence: TGTGCCAGCAGTGGCCCGCCCCGCGCGGGGGGTACAGATACGCAGTATTTT.